These T cell receptor beta chains were read from a single sample in a study of blood T cell repertoires in COVID-19. The protocol was immunoSEQ multiplex PCR, while the TCRdb copy is restricted to in-frame clones and leaves out a portion. The data show just under 65,000 clones, with 80% to 90% seen just once and roughly 6.7% held by the top ten. Sequenced sample: peripheral blood. The receptors derive from a human donor in a cohort sampled during active COVID-19. CDR3s include the opening cysteine and the closing phenylalanine or tryptophan. The order of the fields is clone size, V gene, J gene, D gene, CDR3 DNA, CDR3 protein. The D gene is left open where the match is weak. Where a row states a size, it is once, few, many or the class of an expanded clone; other rows omit it.

NA	TRBV6-6	TRBJ2-5	NA	TGTGCCAGCACCGGGCACGGGGAAGAGACCCAGTACTTC	CASTGHGEETQYF
once	TRBV30	TRBJ2-1	TRBD1	TGTGCCTGGAGAGTGACAGGGACCTCGAATGAGCAGTTCTTC	CAWRVTGTSNEQFF
NA	TRBV6-5	TRBJ1-4	NA	TGTGCCAGTTCCCGGGGGAGGGCTAATGAAAAACTGTTTTTT	CASSRGRANEKLFF
once	TRBV5-6	TRBJ2-1	NA	TGTGCCAGCAGCTTGTCAAGTAGCGAAGAGCAGTTCTTC	CASSLSSSEEQFF
NA	TRBV5-4	TRBJ2-3	TRBD1	TGTGCCAGCAGCCCTTGGGACAGCCCAGATACGCAGTATTTT	CASSPWDSPDTQYF
NA	TRBV6-6	TRBJ2-1	TRBD2	TGTGCCAGCAGGACGGGACTAGCGGGAGTCAATGAGCAGTTCTTC	CASRTGLAGVNEQFF
NA	TRBV6-5	TRBJ2-5	NA	TGTGCCAGCAACTCCGGGTCATTGCAAGAGACCCAGTACTTC	CASNSGSLQETQYF
NA	TRBV14	TRBJ1-4	NA	TGTGCCAGCAGCCAAGCGGGGTGGGAGAGTGAAAAACTGTTTTTT	CASSQAGWESEKLFF
NA	TRBV6-5	TRBJ2-7	NA	TGTGCCAGCAGTTACGCGGGCTGGTCCTACGAGCAGTACTTC	CASSYAGWSYEQYF
once	TRBV5-1	TRBJ2-5	TRBD1	TGCGCCAGCAGTTCACAGGGGGCTCGGGAGGAGACCCAGTACTTC	CASSSQGAREETQYF
NA	TRBV6-5	TRBJ1-3	NA	TGTGCCAGCAGTTACTCGGACAGCCCTGGAAACACCATATATTTT	CASSYSDSPGNTIYF
NA	TRBV14	TRBJ1-1	NA	TGTGCCAGCAGCTTCCTGGACAGGAACACTGAAGCTTTCTTT	CASSFLDRNTEAFF
NA	TRBV2	TRBJ2-5	TRBD1	TGTGCCAGCAGTGCGCGAGACAGGGGGGGAGAGACCCAGTACTTC	CASSARDRGGETQYF
NA	TRBV6-6	TRBJ2-5	TRBD2	TGTGCCAGCAGATGGACTAGCGGGGGGTTGGAGACCCAGTACTTC	CASRWTSGGLETQYF
NA	TRBV18	TRBJ1-1	NA	TGTGCCAGCTCACCGTCCCAGGGGATGGTAGAAGCTTTCTTT	CASSPSQGMVEAFF
once	TRBV19	TRBJ1-1	TRBD1	TGTGCCAGTAGCCAGGGGGGACCTGAAGCTTTCTTT	CASSQGGPEAFF
once	TRBV19	TRBJ1-6	TRBD1	TGTGCCAGTGGACAGGGGAATTCACCCCTCCACTTT	CASGQGNSPLHF
NA	TRBV10-3	TRBJ1-2	NA	TGTGCCATCAGTGAGTCGATATTGGGCAATAGGTATGGCTACACCTTC	CAISESILGNRYGYTF
NA	TRBV19	TRBJ2-7	TRBD1	TGTGCCAGTAGGGACAGGGGTTACTACGAGCAGTACTTC	CASRDRGYYEQYF
NA	TRBV5-1	TRBJ2-2	NA	TGCGCCAGCAGCGAGAGGGTGAACACCGGGGAGCTGTTTTTT	CASSERVNTGELFF
NA	TRBV27	TRBJ2-7	TRBD1	TGTGCCAGCAGTTTATCCCCAGGGGGCACCTACGAGCAGTACTTC	CASSLSPGGTYEQYF
NA	TRBV12-3/TRBV12-4	TRBJ1-3	NA	TGTGCCAGCACCACTGGAGGGAACACCATATATTTT	CASTTGGNTIYF
NA	TRBV4-2	TRBJ2-7	NA	TGTGCCAGCAGCCAAGATCCGGGGAAAGACGAGCAGTACTTC	CASSQDPGKDEQYF
NA	TRBV6-6	TRBJ1-5	TRBD1	TGTGCCAGCAGAGGACAGGGAAATCAGCCCCAGCATTTT	CASRGQGNQPQHF
NA	TRBV5-1	TRBJ1-2	TRBD1	TGCGCCAGCAGCTTGGCGGGACAGGCTGGCTACACCTTC	CASSLAGQAGYTF
NA	TRBV25-1	TRBJ1-1	NA	TGTGCCAGCAGTGAGCACGGTTGGAGGGATGAAGCTTTCTTT	CASSEHGWRDEAFF
NA	TRBV12-3/TRBV12-4	TRBJ2-2	NA	TGTGCCAGGAGGGCCGAGAGCGGGGAGCTGTTTTTT	CARRAESGELFF
few	TRBV5-6	TRBJ1-3	NA	TGTGCCAGCAGTCTCGGGAGGTCCGAGGGAAACACCATATATTTT	CASSLGRSEGNTIYF
few	TRBV27	TRBJ1-1	NA	TGTGCCAGCAGTTTAGGGCAGTTTGGGACTGAAGCTTTCTTT	CASSLGQFGTEAFF